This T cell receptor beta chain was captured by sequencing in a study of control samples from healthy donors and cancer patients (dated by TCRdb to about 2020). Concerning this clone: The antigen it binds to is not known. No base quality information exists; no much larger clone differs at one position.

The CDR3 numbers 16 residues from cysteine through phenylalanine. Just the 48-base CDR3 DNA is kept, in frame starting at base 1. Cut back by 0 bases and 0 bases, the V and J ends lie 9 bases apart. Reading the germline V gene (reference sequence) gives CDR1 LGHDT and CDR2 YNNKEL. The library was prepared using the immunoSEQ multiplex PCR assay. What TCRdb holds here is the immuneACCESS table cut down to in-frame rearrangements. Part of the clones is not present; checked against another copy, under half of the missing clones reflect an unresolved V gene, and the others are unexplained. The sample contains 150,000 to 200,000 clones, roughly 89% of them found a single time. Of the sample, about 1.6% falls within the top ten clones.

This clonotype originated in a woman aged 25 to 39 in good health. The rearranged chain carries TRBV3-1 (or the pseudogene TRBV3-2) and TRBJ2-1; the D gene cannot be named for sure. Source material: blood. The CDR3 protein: CASSQETKRSYNEQFF. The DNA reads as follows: TGTGCCAGCAGCCAAGAAACGAAGCGCTCCTACAATGAGCAGTTCTTC.